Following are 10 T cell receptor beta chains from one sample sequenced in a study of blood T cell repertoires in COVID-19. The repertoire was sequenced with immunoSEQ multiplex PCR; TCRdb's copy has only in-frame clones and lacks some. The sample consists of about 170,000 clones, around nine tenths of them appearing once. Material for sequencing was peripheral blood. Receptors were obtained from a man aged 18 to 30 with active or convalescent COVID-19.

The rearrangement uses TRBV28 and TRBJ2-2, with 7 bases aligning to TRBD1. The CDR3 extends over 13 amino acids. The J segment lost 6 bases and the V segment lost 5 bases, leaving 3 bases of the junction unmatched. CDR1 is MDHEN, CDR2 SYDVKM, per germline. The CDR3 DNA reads TGTGCCAGCAGTCTGACAGGGCCCGGGGAGCTGTTTTTT. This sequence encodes CASSLTGPGELFF.

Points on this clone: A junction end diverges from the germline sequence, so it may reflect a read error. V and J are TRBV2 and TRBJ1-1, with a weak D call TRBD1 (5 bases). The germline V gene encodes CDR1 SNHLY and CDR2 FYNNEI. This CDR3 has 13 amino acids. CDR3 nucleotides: TGTGCCAGCAGGGGGGGGATGAATACTGAAGCTTTCTTT. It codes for CASRGGMNTEAFF.

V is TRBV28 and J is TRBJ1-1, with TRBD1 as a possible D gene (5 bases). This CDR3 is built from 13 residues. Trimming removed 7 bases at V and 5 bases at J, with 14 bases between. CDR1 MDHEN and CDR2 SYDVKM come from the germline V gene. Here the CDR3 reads CASTIIGGTEAFF. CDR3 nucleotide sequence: TGTGCCAGCACCATCATTGGGGGGACTGAAGCTTTCTTT.

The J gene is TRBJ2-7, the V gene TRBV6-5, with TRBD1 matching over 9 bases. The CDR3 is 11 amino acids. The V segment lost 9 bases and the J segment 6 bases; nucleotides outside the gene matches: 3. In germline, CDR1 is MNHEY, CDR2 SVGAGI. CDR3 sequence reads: CASLDRGEQYV. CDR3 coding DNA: TGTGCCAGTTTGGACAGGGGCGAGCAGTACGTC.

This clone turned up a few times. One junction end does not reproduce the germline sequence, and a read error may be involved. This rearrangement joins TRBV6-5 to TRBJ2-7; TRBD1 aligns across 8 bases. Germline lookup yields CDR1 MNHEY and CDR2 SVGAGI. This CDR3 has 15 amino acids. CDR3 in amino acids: CASRAGQGHVEERYF. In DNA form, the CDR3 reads TGTGCCAGCAGGGCCGGACAGGGCCACGTAGAAGAGCGGTACTTC.

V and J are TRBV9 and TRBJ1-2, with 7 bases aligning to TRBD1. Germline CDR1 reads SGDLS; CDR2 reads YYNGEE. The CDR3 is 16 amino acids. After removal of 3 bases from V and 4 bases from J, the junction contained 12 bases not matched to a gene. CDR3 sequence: CASSGNRGSLAYGYTF. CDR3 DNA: TGTGCCAGCAGCGGGAACAGGGGAAGCCTGGCCTATGGCTACACCTTC.

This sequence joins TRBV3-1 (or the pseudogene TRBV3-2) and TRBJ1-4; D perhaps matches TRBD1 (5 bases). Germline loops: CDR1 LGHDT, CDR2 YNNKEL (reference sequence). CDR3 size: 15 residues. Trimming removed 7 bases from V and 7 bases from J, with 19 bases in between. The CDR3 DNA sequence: TGTGCCAGCACGACATCGGGGGTTGGTGGTGAAAAACTGTTTTTT. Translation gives CASTTSGVGGEKLFF.

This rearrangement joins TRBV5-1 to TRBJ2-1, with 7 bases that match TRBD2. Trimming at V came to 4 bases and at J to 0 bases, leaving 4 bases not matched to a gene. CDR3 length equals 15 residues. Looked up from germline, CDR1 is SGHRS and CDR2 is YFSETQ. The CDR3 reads CASSPTSTSYNEQFF. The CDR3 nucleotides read TGCGCCAGCAGCCCGACTAGCACCTCCTACAATGAGCAGTTCTTC.

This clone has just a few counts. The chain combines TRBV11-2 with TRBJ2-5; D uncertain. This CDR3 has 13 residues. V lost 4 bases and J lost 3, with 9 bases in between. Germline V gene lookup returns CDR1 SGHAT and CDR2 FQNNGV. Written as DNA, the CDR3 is TGTGCCAGCAGCTCCAGCCGGGAAGAGACCCAGTACTTC. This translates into CASSSSREETQYF.

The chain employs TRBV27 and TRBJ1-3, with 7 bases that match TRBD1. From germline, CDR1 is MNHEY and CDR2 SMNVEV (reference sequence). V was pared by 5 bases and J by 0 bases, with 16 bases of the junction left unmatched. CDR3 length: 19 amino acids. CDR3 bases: TGTGCCAGCAGTCCCGACTGGGCACAGGGGCCCCTCTCTGGAAACACCATATATTTT. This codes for CASSPDWAQGPLSGNTIYF.